The rows below give T cell receptor beta chains drawn from one sample of a study of CD8 T cells in ankylosing spondylitis. TCRdb ran MiXCR on the 5' RACE reads and lists one entry per CDR3 protein. The repertoire holds around 320,000 distinct CDR3 sequences, with less than 25% as singletons. Sequencing was carried out using blood, either unsorted or a sorted T cell fraction (not recorded which). These receptors were taken from a female donor with ankylosing spondylitis or in good health (not recorded which). Both conserved end residues are part of each CDR3.

v_call	j_call	cdr3_aa
TRBV15	TRBJ2-1	CATSRGTRNEQFF
TRBV6-5	TRBJ2-7	CASSSSDRGGYEQYF
TRBV5-1	TRBJ2-6	CASSWDASGANVLTF
TRBV6-1	TRBJ1-5	CASRTGTGFNQPQHF
TRBV2	TRBJ1-3	CASSSRGAGQLSGNTIYF
TRBV29-1	TRBJ2-7	CSVGVQGVPPYEQYF
TRBV25-1	TRBJ2-3	CASSEGAATQYF
TRBV6-5	TRBJ2-5	CASSRGEETQYF
TRBV29-1	TRBJ2-7	CSGLAGPDEQYF
TRBV5-1	TRBJ2-3	CASSLGDPGTDTQYF
TRBV7-2	TRBJ1-1	CASSLGGALANTEAFF
TRBV29-1	TRBJ1-2	CSVEPAGQWGYTF
TRBV6-5	TRBJ2-7	CASSYSFGQGGEQYF
TRBV28	TRBJ1-4	CASSNPRDRTNEKLFF
TRBV20-1	TRBJ2-1	CSARIASGVNEQFF
TRBV5-1	TRBJ2-5	CASSGGTQETQYF
TRBV18	TRBJ2-1	CASSPKGTSAVLEQFF
TRBV9	TRBJ2-1	CASSVDDSSYNEQFF
TRBV18	TRBJ2-5	CASSPGREQETQYF
TRBV12-3/TRBV12-4	TRBJ1-2	CASSFGIHGYTF
TRBV4-3	TRBJ2-1	CASSQAPGIKPNEQFF
TRBV29-1	TRBJ2-3	CSVGSINTDTQYF
TRBV6-1	TRBJ2-1	CASSEGTGFGEQFF
TRBV3-1	TRBJ2-7	CASSHGWGRARYEQYF
TRBV12-3/TRBV12-4	TRBJ2-2	CASSSTASAGELFF
TRBV6-5	TRBJ1-5	CASSFSGKSNQPQHF
TRBV2	TRBJ1-4	CASRTGESNEKLFF
TRBV29-1	TRBJ1-2	CSVTAPTGPRRGYTF
TRBV20-1	TRBJ2-5	CSAREVALKTQYF
TRBV29-1	TRBJ2-2	CSVGQGLIAGELFF
TRBV7-2	TRBJ1-5	CASSWDRGRAQHF
TRBV29-1	TRBJ1-2	CSVVTATYGYTF
TRBV4-3	TRBJ2-2	CASSQDLADSQIGELFF
TRBV5-5	TRBJ1-2	CASRNPGQGAGGYTF
TRBV12-3/TRBV12-4	TRBJ1-5	CASSPGQTPSNQPQHF
TRBV19	TRBJ2-2	CASSIDRGSGRVTGELFF
TRBV14	TRBJ1-6	CASSIKYSPLHF
TRBV5-1	TRBJ2-1	CASSRIAGINEQFF
TRBV20-1	TRBJ2-3	CSARASGVTQYF